This T cell receptor beta chain was identified during a study of blood T cell repertoires in COVID-19. About the research overall: Samples came from the United States, Italy and Spain, spanning acute and convalescent COVID-19.

The table lists this clone with a count of one. Sequencing was performed with immunoSEQ multiplex PCR; in TCRdb, only in-frame clones are kept and a portion is missing. The table lists approximately 220,000 clones, about nine tenths of them singletons. J lost 5 bases, V lost 6 bases, and 3 bases had no gene match. Germline V lookup: CDR1 ENHRY, CDR2 SYGVKD. This CDR3 region has 13 residues. The source is a man aged 25-45 years who had recovered from COVID-19. Sequencing was done on a sample of PBMCs or T cells enriched from blood (not recorded which). The chain couples TRBV10-3 to TRBJ2-3; 9 bases fit TRBD1. CDR3 in amino acids: CAIRGDRVDTQYF. CDR3 nucleotide sequence: TGTGCCATCAGGGGGGACAGGGTAGATACGCAGTATTTT.